Given below is one T cell receptor beta chain in context. These data originate in a study of blood T cell repertoires in COVID-19. Study-wide context: Researchers got acute and convalescent COVID-19 samples from the United States, Italy and Spain. T cells, B-cell-depleted T cells, or PBMCs provided the cDNA or gDNA that served as material.

Enrolment of Seattle patients took place during active infection, and they were followed longitudinally. As handled by the study authors: Amplifying reference gene primers gave estimates of nucleated cell counts. Sequenced by immunoSEQ multiplex PCR; TCRdb stores in-frame clones only, minus some. V and J calls and clone size follow that table, whereas D and trimming were derived from the DNA. The sample lists roughly 62,000 clones; approximately 80% were seen once. CDR3 length equals 14 residues. Germline CDR1 is SNHLY and CDR2 is FYNNEI. Trimming took 3 bases from V and 5 from J, leaving 11 bases between them.

The sample taken for sequencing was peripheral blood. The receptor was derived from a man aged 25-45 years with COVID-19, enrolled during active disease. This sequence joins TRBV2 and TRBJ1-3; D gene uncertain. The CDR3 region has the DNA TGTGCCAGCAGTGATGGTCCAGCGAGAAACACCATATATTTT. Protein product: CASSDGPARNTIYF.